A single sample gave rise to the 15 T cell receptor beta chains below, sequenced in a study of blood T cell repertoires in COVID-19 (dated by TCRdb to between 2020 and 2021). The library was built by means of the immunoSEQ multiplex PCR assay. Sourced from immuneACCESS, this table was stored by TCRdb with only in-frame sequences that have V and J called. A share of the clones is absent; for the studies checked, an unresolved V gene accounts for under half, and the remainder has no known explanation. This sample gives some 100,000 clones in total; around 92% of them show up just once. The ten largest clones represent 5.7% of the sample. What was sequenced was peripheral blood. Receptor source: a man aged 45-60 years with active COVID-19.

This clone has a single count. The V call is TRBV6-5, the J call TRBJ1-1, with D possibly being TRBD1 (5 bases). The CDR3 covers 13 residues. Germline V gene data show CDR1 as MNHEY and CDR2 as SVGAGI. V lost 6 bases to trimming and J lost 3 bases, with 11 bases between them. The CDR3 sequence: CASRNIRDTEAFF. The CDR3 bases are TGTGCCAGCAGAAACATCAGGGACACTGAAGCTTTCTTT.

The CDR3 is CASTSVEGAGREQYF. The CDR3 nucleotides read TGTGCCAGCACCTCCGTCGAGGGGGCCGGGAGAGAGCAGTACTTC. The chain has TRBV28 and TRBJ2-7; TRBD1 is a possible D gene (7 bases). Looked up from germline, CDR1 is MDHEN and CDR2 is SYDVKM. V was pared by 7 bases and J by 7 bases, with 23 bases between. The CDR3 has 15 amino acids. Supplemented by reference TRBV28 and TRBJ2-7, the full variable domain reads DVKVTQSSRYLVKRTGEKVFLECVQDMDHENMFWYRQDPGLGLRLIYFSYDVKMKEKGDIPEGYSVSREKKERFSLILESASTNQTSMYLCASTSVEGAGREQYFGPGTRLTVT.

The chain employs TRBV28 and TRBJ1-4; D is undetermined. Germline CDR1 is MDHEN and CDR2 is SYDVKM. V shed 5 bases and J shed 8 bases, with 18 bases lying between them. This CDR3 is built from 15 residues. The CDR3 reads CASSTYRALREKLFF. CDR3 nucleotide sequence: TGTGCCAGCAGTACGTACCGCGCCCTGAGGGAAAAACTGTTTTTT. The full variable domain, with the rest looked up from reference TRBV28 and TRBJ1-4, is DVKVTQSSRYLVKRTGEKVFLECVQDMDHENMFWYRQDPGLGLRLIYFSYDVKMKEKGDIPEGYSVSREKKERFSLILESASTNQTSMYLCASSTYRALREKLFFGSGTQLSVL.

This chain joins TRBV7-2 and TRBJ2-3; tentative D call: TRBD2 (5 bases). CDR1 SGHTA and CDR2 FQGNSA come from the germline V gene. Trimming removed 5 bases from V and 5 bases from J, with 17 bases in between. CDR3 length: 15 residues. The CDR3 protein is CASSLWTGARDTQYF. The CDR3 DNA reads TGTGCCAGCAGCCTGTGGACTGGAGCCAGAGATACGCAGTATTTT.

This chain joins TRBV24-1 and TRBJ2-3, with 10 bases fitting TRBD2. CDR1 KGHDR and CDR2 SFDVKD come from the germline V gene. Unmatched junction bases numbered 5, after V lost 5 bases and J lost 4 bases. The CDR3 has 15 residues. Here the CDR3 reads CATSVSGRASDTQYF. The DNA of the CDR3 is TGTGCCACCAGTGTGAGCGGGAGGGCGTCAGATACGCAGTATTTT.

This clone appeared once. The CDR3 nucleotides are TGTGCCAGCAGCTTCGGACTAGCGGACTCCTACGAGCAGTACTTC. Translated: CASSFGLADSYEQYF. The chain employs TRBV7-2 and TRBJ2-7; TRBD2 matches 10 bases. CDR3 length: 15 amino acids. CDR1 is SGHTA, CDR2 FQGNSA, per germline. V trimming: 3 bases; J trimming: 0 bases; junction bases outside the gene matches: 2. The full variable domain, its missing parts supplied by reference TRBV7-2 and TRBJ2-7, is GAGVSQSPSNKVTEKGKDVELRCDPISGHTALYWYRQSLGQGLEFLIYFQGNSAPDKSGLPSDRFSAERTGGSVSTLTIQRTQQEDSAVYLCASSFGLADSYEQYFGPGTRLTVT.

This clone was seen just once. V and J are TRBV18 and TRBJ1-4; TRBD1 matches at 8 bases. The junction had 18 bases not matched to a gene; V was cut back by 5 bases and J by 7 bases. There are 18 residues in the CDR3. CDR1 and CDR2 from the germline V gene are KGHSH and LQKENI. This CDR3 reads CASSSDQRSGQAFEKLFF. Written as DNA, the CDR3 is TGTGCCAGCTCATCTGACCAGAGATCGGGACAGGCTTTTGAAAAACTGTTTTTT.

In this sample, this clone turned up once. The rearrangement joins TRBV2 to TRBJ1-1; a possible D gene is TRBD1 (5 bases). V dropped 4 bases and J dropped 0 bases, with 6 bases sitting between them. CDR1 and CDR2 (germline): SNHLY, FYNNEI. The CDR3 covers 13 residues. The CDR3: CASSAGLNTEAFF. CDR3 bases: TGTGCCAGCAGTGCAGGGCTGAACACTGAAGCTTTCTTT.

The chain recombines TRBV18 with TRBJ2-2; possibly TRBD1 for D (6 bases). CDR3 length: 16 amino acids. Germline CDR1 and CDR2: KGHSH and LQKENI. Trimming pared 2 bases from V and 2 bases from J, leaving 12 bases between. The CDR3 is CASSPSWTANTGELFF. The CDR3 nucleotides read TGTGCCAGCTCACCATCATGGACAGCCAACACCGGGGAGCTGTTTTTT.

This clone has only one observation. The rearrangement uses TRBV5-5 and TRBJ1-6; 9 positions match TRBD1. The length of the CDR3 is 14 residues. J gave up 8 bases and V 1 base, and 1 base lay outside the gene matches. The V gene's germline CDR1 is SGHKS and CDR2 YYEKEE (reference sequence). CDR3 protein: CASSLWTGDSPLHF. Here the CDR3 DNA reads TGTGCCAGCAGCTTGTGGACAGGGGATTCACCCCTCCACTTT.

The chain links TRBV6-2 or TRBV6-3 to TRBJ2-2; perhaps TRBD2 as D (5 bases). V shed 5 bases and J shed 6 bases, with 10 bases lying between them. CDR1 MNHEY and CDR2 SVGEGT come from the germline V gene. The CDR3 consists of 13 residues. CDR3 sequence reads: CASSATRAGELFF. CDR3 coding DNA: TGTGCCAGCAGTGCAACTAGAGCCGGGGAGCTGTTTTTT.

V usage is TRBV13 and J usage is TRBJ1-4, with TRBD1 identical over 8 bases. Per the germline V gene, CDR1 is PRHDT and CDR2 is FYEKMQ (reference sequence). The CDR3 has 15 residues. After removal of 4 bases from V and 5 bases from J, the junction contained 6 bases not matched to a gene. The CDR3 DNA follows: TGTGCCAGCAGCTCCACCGGGACAGGAAATGAAAAACTGTTTTTT. Translated: CASSSTGTGNEKLFF.

CDR3 sequence reads: CASSPTRESEKLFF. CDR3 nucleotides: TGTGCCAGCTCCCCGACCCGGGAATCAGAAAAACTGTTTTTT. The chain combines TRBV18 with TRBJ1-4; the D is unclear. Germline lookup yields CDR1 KGHSH and CDR2 LQKENI. CDR3 length equals 14 residues. Trimming cost V 6 bases and J 8 bases, with 16 bases left between them.

The V and J genes are TRBV28 and TRBJ1-4, with D uncertain. The V gene's germline CDR1 is MDHEN and CDR2 SYDVKM. The length of the CDR3 is 15 residues. Trimming pared 2 bases from V and 5 bases from J, leaving 12 bases between. The CDR3 sequence: CASSLAATVNEKLFF. For the CDR3, the DNA is TGTGCCAGCAGTTTAGCCGCCACAGTAAATGAAAAACTGTTTTTT.

This clone was seen a single time. This chain links TRBV6-5 with TRBJ2-7; 9 nucleotides agree with TRBD1. Germline lookup yields CDR1 MNHEY and CDR2 SVGAGI. The V segment lost 2 bases and the J segment 0 bases; nucleotides outside the gene matches: 2. The CDR3 loop spans 15 amino acids. CDR3 coding DNA: TGTGCCAGCAGTTACATGGACAGGGGCTCCTACGAGCAGTACTTC. It translates to CASSYMDRGSYEQYF.